The clone carrying this TCR beta chain was counted only a few times. The germline V and J ends were trimmed by 0 bases and 15 bases, with 16 bases remaining between them. The CDR3 is made up of 13 amino acids. CDR1 and CDR2 (germline): SGDLS, YYNGEE. The data stem from a study of T-cell memory formation after mild COVID-19. It was 5'RACE with constant-segment primers that produced the TCR alpha and TCR beta cDNA libraries, which carried sample barcodes and UMIs. TCRdb passed the 5' RACE reads through MiXCR, listing each CDR3 protein once. The table lists approximately 99,000 distinct CDR3 sequences, 15% to 20% of them singletons, with roughly 6% in the top ten.

V gene TRBV9 combines with J gene TRBJ2-1; D call uncertain. The TCR comes from a man younger than 30 who had mild COVID-19 (a few samples of this study predate the infection). Cell type and time point are not known. Sequencing was performed on PBMCs or a T cell subset sorted from them (not recorded which). The CDR3, as DNA: TGTGCCAGCAGCGTAGCTGGACCGCCCTCGGTGTTCTTC. This translates into CASSVAGPPSVFF.